This T cell receptor (beta chain) is drawn from a study of blood T cell repertoires in COVID-19. Looking at the study overall: The origin of the acute and convalescent COVID-19 samples was the United States, Italy and Spain. Nucleic acid was either cDNA or gDNA, and it came from T cells, B-cell-depleted T cells, or PBMCs.

V shed 2 bases and J shed 6 bases, with 11 bases lying between them. From germline, CDR1 is KGHSH and CDR2 LQKENI. CDR3 length: 14 amino acids. Methods used by the authors: The assay estimated nucleated cells by amplifying reference gene primers. Profiling relied on immunoSEQ multiplex PCR, and the TCRdb table lists in-frame clones only, not all of them. Clone size and the V and J calls come from that table; the DNA yielded D and trimming. The table lists 130,000 to 150,000 clones, around 84% of them singletons, with roughly 13% in the top ten. The V gene is TRBV18, the J gene TRBJ1-5; D perhaps matches TRBD1 (5 bases). The TCR was taken from a man in his 60s with active or convalescent COVID-19. The specimen was peripheral blood. The CDR3 protein is CASSPSYGGQPQHF. The CDR3 nucleotides are TGTGCCAGCTCACCATCGTACGGGGGTCAGCCCCAGCATTTT.